Here is one T cell receptor (beta chain) with its context. Its antigen is currently unknown. CDR3 length equals 14 residues. Trimming stripped 4 bases from V and 1 base from J, with 14 bases between. Germline V gives CDR1 SQVTM, CDR2 ANQGSEA. This record comes from a study of vaccination effects on CD4 cells after COVID-19. The data were produced by immunoSEQ multiplex PCR, yet TCRdb's version contains in-frame clones alone and is incomplete. The sample comprises 30,000 or so clones, approximately 63% of which are singletons, and 3.8% rests with the top ten. Culturing for nine to ten days preceded CD4+ T cell isolation. On both days 3 and 7, half of the culture medium was replaced with IL-2 medium.

This receptor was obtained from a human donor who received a COVID-19 vaccine. The source material was CD4+ T cells from PBMCs cultured without peptide, sampled before COVID-19 vaccination. V gene TRBV29-1 combines with J gene TRBJ2-7, with D perhaps matching TRBD1 or TRBD2 (7 bases each). The CDR3: CSVGGGQSSYEQYF. In DNA form, the CDR3 reads TGCAGCGTTGGGGGGGGACAGTCGTCCTACGAGCAGTACTTC.